Below, 29 T cell receptor beta chains from the same sample are listed, as sequenced in a study of metastatic and nonmetastatic thyroid tumors (dated by TCRdb to between 2020 and 2021). Before undergoing thyroid surgery, none of the patients had been given any kind of treatment. The protocol used for the library was PCR. This sample was sequenced with an Illumina HiSeq 4000. In TCRdb, the public reads were trimmed at Q25 with fastp and aligned with MiXCR, with productive beta chains retained. The sample includes over 15,000 clones, with 29% observed a single time. 13% of the sample is in the top ten clones. The sample taken for sequencing was tumor tissue. The receptor set was obtained from a female donor with papillary thyroid cancer or a benign thyroid nodule (not recorded which). Some clones in this sample may be carry-over from other donors' samples.

This clone was counted ten times or more. A much larger clone is a single base away; this may be a read error. Other DNA sequences in this specimen translate into the identical CDR3. V and J are TRBV5-8 and TRBJ1-1; the D is unclear. The V end lost 0 bases, the J end lost 1 base, and 4 bases lay between the germline ends. Germline assignment: CDR1 SGHTS and CDR2 YDEGEE. The CDR3 contains 13 residues. CDR3 DNA sequence: TGTGCCAGCAGCTTGGGGGGGAACACTGAAGCTTTCTTT. As protein: CASSLGGNTEAFF.

There are many counts of this clone. J is TRBJ1-5 and V is TRBV30, with D possibly matching TRBD1 (6 bases). Trimming took 4 bases from V and 4 from J, leaving 11 bases between them. Germline assignment: CDR1 GTSNPN and CDR2 SVGIG (reference sequence). This CDR3 region has 13 residues. For the CDR3, the DNA is TGTGCCTGGAATCTCGGACAGAATCAGCCCCAGCATTTT. Protein: CAWNLGQNQPQHF.

CDR3 sequence: CASRPSGLAGGSDTQYF. The CDR3 DNA sequence: TGTGCCAGCAGACCTTCGGGACTAGCGGGAGGCTCAGATACGCAGTATTTT. V usage is TRBV6-2 or TRBV6-3 and J usage is TRBJ2-3; 15 bases match TRBD2. The CDR3 sequence is 17 residues long. V dropped 6 bases and J dropped 4; count of bases not matched to a gene: 8. Germline CDR1 is MNHEY and CDR2 is SVGEGT.

The rearrangement joins TRBV19 to TRBJ2-1; 8 bases align to TRBD1. From germline, CDR1 is LNHDA and CDR2 SQIVND (reference sequence). CDR3 size: 13 residues. After removal of 6 bases from V and 7 bases from J, the junction contained 5 bases not matched to a gene. The CDR3 region is CASRGQVPNEQFF. CDR3 coding DNA: TGTGCCAGTAGGGGACAGGTACCTAATGAGCAGTTCTTC.

J is TRBJ1-1 and V is TRBV7-1; tentatively, D is TRBD1 (5 bases). TRBV7-1 is filed as an ORF, its function uncertain. With 3 bases removed from V and 0 bases from J, the gap between germline ends came to 29 bases. The CDR3 is 21 residues long. As DNA, the CDR3 is TGTGCCAGCAGCTCTCGACAAGTGGGTTATGGGGACCACCCTATGAACACTGAAGCTTTCTTT. As protein: CASSSRQVGYGDHPMNTEAFF.

This chain connects TRBV28 to TRBJ1-6, with D hard to call. Trimming removed 5 bases from V and 8 bases from J, with 10 bases in between. CDR3 length: 13 residues. The V gene's germline CDR1 is MDHEN and CDR2 SYDVKM. The DNA for the CDR3 is TGTGCCAGCAGTACCCTGACGGATTCACCCCTCCACTTT. The encoded protein is CASSTLTDSPLHF.

This rearrangement joins TRBV27 to TRBJ2-1; D is perhaps TRBD2 (6 bases). V was shortened by 10 bases and J by 7 bases, with 17 bases between the two germline ends. Per germline, CDR1 MNHEY and CDR2 SMNVEV (reference sequence). The CDR3 runs 13 residues. This CDR3 reads CATSVGGANEQFF. In DNA, the CDR3 is TGTGCCACCAGCGTCGGCGGGGCAAATGAGCAGTTCTTC.

By frequency in the sample, this clone is medium-sized. This sequence joins TRBV28 and TRBJ1-2; no reliable D call. This CDR3 is built from 15 residues. Per the germline V gene, CDR1 is MDHEN and CDR2 is SYDVKM. V lost 1 base, J lost 6 bases, and 15 bases lay in between. The CDR3 loop reads CASSLYTRLEDGYTF. CDR3 nucleotides: TGTGCCAGCAGTTTATACACCCGACTGGAAGATGGCTACACCTTC.

In this sample, this clone turned up once. The V and J genes are TRBV4-3 and TRBJ2-1; 9 positions match TRBD2. The germline gives CDR1 LGHNA, CDR2 YSLEER. V lost 0 bases, J lost 5 bases, and 2 bases stayed unmatched. The length of the CDR3 is 15 residues. CDR3 in DNA: TGCGCCAGCAGCCAAGACCCTAGCGGGAACAATGAGCAGTTCTTC. Protein sequence: CASSQDPSGNNEQFF.

This clone was observed a few times. This rearrangement joins TRBV20-1 to TRBJ2-5; D gene unclear. V was shortened by 3 bases and J by 4 bases, with 18 bases between the two germline ends. Looked up from germline, CDR1 is DFQATT and CDR2 is SNEGSKA (reference sequence). The CDR3 runs to 15 residues. The chain's CDR3 is CSASPRTTWGETQYF. The CDR3 bases are TGCAGTGCTAGTCCCCGCACGACCTGGGGAGAGACCCAGTACTTC.

The chain has TRBV12-3 or TRBV12-4 and TRBJ2-2, with 15 bases matching TRBD2. The V segment lost 5 bases and the J segment 8 bases; nucleotides outside the gene matches: 3. This CDR3 contains 15 residues. The DNA for the CDR3 is TGTGCCAGCAGTCCGGGACTAGCGGGAGGAGGGGAGCTGTTTTTT. Encoded protein: CASSPGLAGGGELFF.

The chain employs TRBV5-1 and TRBJ1-1; 9 bases are shared with TRBD1. V was pared by 9 bases and J by 4 bases, with 4 bases of the junction left unmatched. The CDR3 totals 12 residues. Germline values: CDR1 SGHRS, CDR2 YFSETQ. The CDR3 reads CATATGGTEAFF. CDR3 bases: TGCGCCACCGCGACAGGGGGCACTGAAGCTTTCTTT.

This chain uses TRBV6-1 with TRBJ1-1, with a weak D call TRBD1 (6 bases). CDR3 length: 15 residues. The V end was cut by 6 bases, the J end by 1 base, with 15 bases between. Looked up from germline, CDR1 is MNHNS and CDR2 is SASEGT. This CDR3 is CASRERPRGNTEAFF. In nucleotides, the CDR3 is TGTGCCAGCAGGGAGAGACCCAGGGGGAACACTGAAGCTTTCTTT.

This clone was observed many times. This may be a read error: a much more frequent sequence differs by one nucleotide. The chain is built from TRBV11-1 and TRBJ2-2; possibly TRBD1 for D (6 bases). Germline CDR1 and CDR2: SGHAT and FQDESV (reference sequence). This CDR3 comprises 16 residues. The CDR3 here is CASSLSGAKGTEELFF. The CDR3 nucleotides are TGTGCCAGCAGCTTGTCAGGGGCCAAGGGCACCGAGGAGCTGTTTTTT.

This clone was seen only a few times. The chain employs TRBV2 and TRBJ2-2, with TRBD2 matching 10 bases. Per the germline V gene, CDR1 is SNHLY and CDR2 is FYNNEI. V dropped 4 bases and J dropped 7; count of bases not matched to a gene: 9. This CDR3 is built from 16 residues. The CDR3 region is CASSVLAGVSGGELFF. The DNA of the CDR3 is TGTGCCAGCAGTGTCCTAGCGGGAGTTTCCGGCGGGGAGCTGTTTTTT.

This clone was recorded many times. In DNA form, the CDR3 reads TGCAGCGTTGAAAAGGTCGGCACCGGGGAGCTGTTTTTT. It is translated as CSVEKVGTGELFF. This rearrangement joins TRBV29-1 to TRBJ2-2; no clear D. V was pared by 2 bases and J by 4 bases, with 8 bases between. The CDR3 spans 13 residues. From germline, CDR1 is SQVTM and CDR2 ANQGSEA.

This chain joins TRBV12-3 or TRBV12-4 and TRBJ2-1; TRBD2 is a possible D gene (5 bases). This CDR3 contains 13 residues. With 2 bases removed from V and 4 bases from J, the gap between germline ends came to 6 bases. Here the CDR3 reads CASSLSGYNEQFF. DNA of the CDR3: TGTGCCAGCAGTTTATCGGGATACAATGAGCAGTTCTTC.

Details on this clone: One junction end does not reproduce the germline sequence, and a read error may be involved. J is TRBJ1-4 and V is TRBV12-3 or TRBV12-4; D gene unclear. This CDR3 has 14 amino acids. The DNA for the CDR3 is TGTGCCAGCAATTCGGCCAGGTTTAATGAAAACCTGTTTTTT. Encoded protein: CASNSARFNENLFF.

As to this clone: Other nucleotide sequences from this sample produce the same CDR3. V gene TRBV28 combines with J gene TRBJ2-2; D is perhaps TRBD1 or TRBD2 (5 bases each). There are 17 residues in the CDR3. Trimming shortened V by 4 bases and J by 3 bases, and 18 bases separated the two germline ends. The germline V gene has CDR1 MDHEN and CDR2 SYDVKM. The CDR3 nucleotides are TGTGCCAGCAGTTCCGAGGGGCAGGGCGGTGACACCGGGGAGCTGTTTTTT. Its protein product is CASSSEGQGGDTGELFF.

The V and J genes are TRBV6-1 and TRBJ2-7; 8 nucleotides match TRBD1. CDR1 and CDR2 (germline): MNHNS, SASEGT. After removal of 8 bases from V and 6 bases from J, the junction contained 3 bases not matched to a gene. The CDR3 totals 11 residues. The CDR3 protein is CASQDRAEQYF. The CDR3 nucleotides are TGTGCCAGCCAGGACAGGGCCGAGCAGTACTTC.

This clone is medium-sized. The V call is TRBV6-6, the J call TRBJ1-1; TRBD1 agrees at 7 bases. Germline CDR1 MNHNY, CDR2 SVGAGI (reference sequence). With V trimmed by 2 bases and J by 4 bases, 1 base remained unmatched. The CDR3 loop spans 13 amino acids. Here the CDR3 DNA reads TGTGCCAGCAGTTACAGGGGGCCCACTGAAGCTTTCTTT. Protein sequence: CASSYRGPTEAFF.

The chain links TRBV11-2 to TRBJ2-5; TRBD1 is a possible D gene (7 bases). Germline CDR1 reads SGHAT; CDR2 reads FQNNGV. The CDR3 is 15 residues long. V was trimmed by 5 bases and J by 5 bases, leaving 18 bases between them. The CDR3 spells CASSHRDRGRETQYF. CDR3 bases: TGTGCCAGCAGCCATAGGGACAGAGGGAGGGAGACCCAGTACTTC.

The table lists this clone with a few counts. The V call is TRBV24-1, the J call TRBJ2-7; D not resolved. The V and J ends lost 2 bases and 0 bases respectively, with 4 bases between them. Per the germline V gene, CDR1 is KGHDR and CDR2 is SFDVKD. The CDR3 loop spans 13 amino acids. This CDR3 is CATSDSNSYEQYF. The CDR3 DNA is TGTGCCACCAGTGATTCCAACTCCTACGAGCAGTACTTC.

The chain recombines TRBV6-2 or TRBV6-3 with TRBJ2-7; 11 nucleotides line up with TRBD2. There are 19 residues in the CDR3. Germline V CDR1 and CDR2: MNHEY, SVGEGT. V lost 2 bases, J lost 0 bases, and 12 bases stayed unmatched. CDR3 DNA: TGTGCCAGCAGTTACGTCGCTCCTAGCGGGGGGATCTTCTCCTACGAGCAGTACTTC. Residues: CASSYVAPSGGIFSYEQYF.

This clone has only one observation. The rearrangement uses TRBV6-5 and TRBJ1-1; D not certain. Germline V gives CDR1 MNHEY, CDR2 SVGAGI. V lost 2 bases, J lost 1 base, and 5 bases lay in between. This CDR3 contains 13 residues. The CDR3 nucleotides read TGTGCCAGCAGTTACGGGCAGAACACTGAAGCTTTCTTT. This codes for CASSYGQNTEAFF.

This clone was seen more than once but under ten times. V gene TRBV6-2 or TRBV6-3 combines with J gene TRBJ2-1; possibly TRBD1 for D (5 bases). The CDR3 contains 11 residues. From germline, CDR1 is MNHEY and CDR2 SVGEGT. The CDR3 DNA reads TGTGCATCACAAAGGGGCAATGAGCAGTTCTTC. Its translation: CASQRGNEQFF.

The genes are TRBV5-1 and TRBJ2-2, with D perhaps TRBD2 (5 bases). The germline CDR1 and CDR2 sequences are SGHRS and YFSETQ. V gave up 0 bases and J gave up 1 base, with 7 bases separating them. This CDR3 has 15 residues. Written as DNA, the CDR3 is TGCGCCAGCAGCTTGGCTAGCAGGAACACCGGGGAGCTGTTTTTT. It codes for CASSLASRNTGELFF.

In DNA form, the CDR3 reads TGTGCCAGCAAGGGGGCGTACGAGCAGTACTTC. Translation gives CASKGAYEQYF. The rearrangement links TRBV28 to TRBJ2-7; TRBD1 matches at 7 bases. The CDR3 contains 11 residues. With 7 bases clipped from V and 4 bases from J, the junction kept 1 base outside the gene matches. Germline-derived CDR1 and CDR2 are MDHEN and SYDVKM.

The rearrangement joins TRBV10-3 to TRBJ1-6; possibly TRBD1 for D (5 bases). This CDR3 region has 18 residues. Germline V gives CDR1 ENHRY, CDR2 SYGVKD. Trimming took 6 bases from V and 5 from J, leaving 23 bases between them. The DNA of the CDR3 is TGTGCCATCAGCGTCCGGGACGGAACTTCTCTCGATAATTCACCCCTCCACTTT. It is translated as CAISVRDGTSLDNSPLHF.